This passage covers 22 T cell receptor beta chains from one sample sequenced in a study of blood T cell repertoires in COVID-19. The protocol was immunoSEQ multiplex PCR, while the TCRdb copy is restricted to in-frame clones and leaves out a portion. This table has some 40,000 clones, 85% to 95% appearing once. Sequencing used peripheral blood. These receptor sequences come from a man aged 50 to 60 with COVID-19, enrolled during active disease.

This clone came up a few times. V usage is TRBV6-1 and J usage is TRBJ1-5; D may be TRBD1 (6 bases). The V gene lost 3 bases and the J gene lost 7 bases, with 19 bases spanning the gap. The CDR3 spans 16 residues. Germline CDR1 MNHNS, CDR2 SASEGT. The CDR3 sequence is CASSDLPAQGRQPQHF. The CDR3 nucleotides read TGTGCCAGCAGTGATCTCCCCGCCCAGGGGCGACAGCCCCAGCATTTT.

CDR3 nucleotides: TGTGCCTGGAGTCCCCGGAGGCGGGAAAAACTGTTTTTT. This translates into CAWSPRRREKLFF. The chain uses TRBV30 and TRBJ1-4; D unclear. Per the germline V gene, CDR1 is GTSNPN and CDR2 is SVGIG (reference sequence). Trimming left V 2 bases short and J 8 bases short, with 12 bases between. CDR3 length: 13 residues.

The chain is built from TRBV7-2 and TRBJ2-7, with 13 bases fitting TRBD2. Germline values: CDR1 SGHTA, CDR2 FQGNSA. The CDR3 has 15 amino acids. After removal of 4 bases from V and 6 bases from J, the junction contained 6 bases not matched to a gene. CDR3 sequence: CASSSGTSGISEQYF. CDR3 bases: TGTGCCAGCAGCTCAGGGACTAGCGGGATTTCCGAGCAGTACTTC.

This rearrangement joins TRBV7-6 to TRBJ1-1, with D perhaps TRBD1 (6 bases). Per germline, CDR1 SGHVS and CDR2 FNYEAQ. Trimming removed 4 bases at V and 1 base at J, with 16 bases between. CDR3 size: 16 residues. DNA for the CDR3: TGTGCCAGCAGCTCCGGACAGAAACTTGGGAACACTGAAGCTTTCTTT. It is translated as CASSSGQKLGNTEAFF.

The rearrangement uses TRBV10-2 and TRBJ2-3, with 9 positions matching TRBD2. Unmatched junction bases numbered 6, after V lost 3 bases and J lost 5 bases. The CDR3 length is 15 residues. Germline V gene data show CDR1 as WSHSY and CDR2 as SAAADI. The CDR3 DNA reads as TGCGCCAGCAGTGATCCGGGACTAGCAGGAGATACGCAGTATTTT. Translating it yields CASSDPGLAGDTQYF.

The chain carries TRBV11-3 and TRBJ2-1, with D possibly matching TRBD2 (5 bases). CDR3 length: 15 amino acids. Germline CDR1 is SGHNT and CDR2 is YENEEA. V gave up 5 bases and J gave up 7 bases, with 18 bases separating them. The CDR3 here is CASSAGVRRGNEQFF. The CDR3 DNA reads TGTGCCAGCAGCGCAGGAGTTCGACGGGGAAATGAGCAGTTCTTC.

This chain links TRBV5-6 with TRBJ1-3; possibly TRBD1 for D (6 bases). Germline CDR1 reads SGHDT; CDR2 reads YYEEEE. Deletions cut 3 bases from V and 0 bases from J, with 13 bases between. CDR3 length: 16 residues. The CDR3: CASSYRVTSSGNTIYF. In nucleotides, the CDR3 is TGTGCCAGCAGCTACAGGGTTACTAGCTCTGGAAACACCATATATTTT.

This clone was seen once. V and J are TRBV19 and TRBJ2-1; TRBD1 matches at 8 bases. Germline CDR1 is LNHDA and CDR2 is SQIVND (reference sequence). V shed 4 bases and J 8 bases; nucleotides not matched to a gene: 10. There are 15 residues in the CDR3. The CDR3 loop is CASSTGAGGTDEQFF. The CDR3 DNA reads TGTGCCAGTAGTACTGGGGCAGGGGGCACGGATGAGCAGTTCTTC.

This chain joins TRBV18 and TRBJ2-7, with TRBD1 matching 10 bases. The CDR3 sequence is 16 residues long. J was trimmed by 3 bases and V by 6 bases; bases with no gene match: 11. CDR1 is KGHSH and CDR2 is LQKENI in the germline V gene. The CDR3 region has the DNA TGTGCCAGCTCCCCTTTTCTGACAGGGGGCAACTACGAGCAGTACTTC. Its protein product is CASSPFLTGGNYEQYF.

The CDR3 DNA is TGTGCCAGCAGCTTGCGCGGGATAGCGGCAGATACGCAGTATTTT. Translated, it gives CASSLRGIAADTQYF. The chain combines TRBV5-6 with TRBJ2-3; D perhaps matches TRBD2 (6 bases). CDR3 length: 15 residues. Trimming took 1 base from V and 4 from J, leaving 13 bases between them. From germline, CDR1 is SGHDT and CDR2 YYEEEE. Full variable domain (rest looked up from reference TRBV5-6 and TRBJ2-3): DAGVTQSPTHLIKTRGQQVTLRCSPKSGHDTVSWYQQALGQGPQFIFQYYEEEERQRGNFPDRFSGHQFPNYSSELNVNALLLGDSALYLCASSLRGIAADTQYFGPGTRLTVL.

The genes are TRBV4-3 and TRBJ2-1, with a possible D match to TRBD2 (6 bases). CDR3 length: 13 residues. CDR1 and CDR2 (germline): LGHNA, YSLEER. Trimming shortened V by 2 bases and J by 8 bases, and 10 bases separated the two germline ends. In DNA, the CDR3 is TGCGCCAGCAGCCAACCGGGCGGGGATGAGCAGTTCTTC. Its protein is CASSQPGGDEQFF.

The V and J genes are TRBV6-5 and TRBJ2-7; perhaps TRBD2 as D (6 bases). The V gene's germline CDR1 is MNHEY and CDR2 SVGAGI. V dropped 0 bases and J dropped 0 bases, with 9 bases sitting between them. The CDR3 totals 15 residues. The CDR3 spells CASSYSGGYSYEQYF. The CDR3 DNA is TGTGCCAGCAGTTACTCGGGGGGTTACTCCTACGAGCAGTACTTC.

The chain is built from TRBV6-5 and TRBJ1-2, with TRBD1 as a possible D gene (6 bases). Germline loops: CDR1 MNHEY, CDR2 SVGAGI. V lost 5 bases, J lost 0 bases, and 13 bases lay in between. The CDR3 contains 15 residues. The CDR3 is CASSLDRSANYGYTF. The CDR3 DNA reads TGTGCCAGCAGTCTCGACAGGAGCGCTAACTATGGCTACACCTTC.

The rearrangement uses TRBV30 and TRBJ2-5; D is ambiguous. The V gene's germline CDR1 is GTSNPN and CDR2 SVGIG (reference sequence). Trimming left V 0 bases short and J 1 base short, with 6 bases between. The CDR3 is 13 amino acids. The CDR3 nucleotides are TGTGCCTGGAGTGTTGGAGTCCAAGAGACCCAGTACTTC. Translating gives CAWSVGVQETQYF.

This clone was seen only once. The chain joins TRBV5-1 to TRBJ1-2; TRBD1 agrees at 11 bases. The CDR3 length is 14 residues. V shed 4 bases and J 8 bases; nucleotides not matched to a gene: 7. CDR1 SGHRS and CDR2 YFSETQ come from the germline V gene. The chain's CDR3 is CASSPGTGGAGYTF. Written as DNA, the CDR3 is TGCGCCAGCAGCCCCGGGACAGGGGGAGCCGGCTACACCTTC.

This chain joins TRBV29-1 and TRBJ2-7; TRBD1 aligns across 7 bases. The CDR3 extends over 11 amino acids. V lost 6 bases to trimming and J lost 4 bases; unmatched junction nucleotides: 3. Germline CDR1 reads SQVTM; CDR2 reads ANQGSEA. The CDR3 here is CSVVTGYEQYF. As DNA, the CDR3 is TGCAGCGTAGTGACAGGGTACGAGCAGTACTTC.

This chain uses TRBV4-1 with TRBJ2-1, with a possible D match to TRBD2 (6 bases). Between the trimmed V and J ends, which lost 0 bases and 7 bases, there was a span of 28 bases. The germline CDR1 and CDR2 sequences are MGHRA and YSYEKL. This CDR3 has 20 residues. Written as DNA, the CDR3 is TGCGCCAGCAGCCAAGAAGTGTCGGGCTGGGAGGCTAGCTTTAGGAATGAGCAGTTCTTC. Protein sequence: CASSQEVSGWEASFRNEQFF.

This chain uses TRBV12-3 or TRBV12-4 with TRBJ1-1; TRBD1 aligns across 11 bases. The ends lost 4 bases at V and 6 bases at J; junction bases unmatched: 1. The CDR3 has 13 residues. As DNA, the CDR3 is TGTGCCAGCAGTTCGGGACAGGGGGCTGAAGCTTTCTTT. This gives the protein CASSSGQGAEAFF.

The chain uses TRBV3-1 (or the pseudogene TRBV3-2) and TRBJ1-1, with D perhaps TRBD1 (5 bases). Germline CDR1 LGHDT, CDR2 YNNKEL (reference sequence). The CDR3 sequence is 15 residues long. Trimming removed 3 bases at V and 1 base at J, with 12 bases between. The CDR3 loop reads CASSQGGGRNTEAFF. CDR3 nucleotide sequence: TGTGCCAGCAGCCAGGGGGGAGGAAGGAACACTGAAGCTTTCTTT.

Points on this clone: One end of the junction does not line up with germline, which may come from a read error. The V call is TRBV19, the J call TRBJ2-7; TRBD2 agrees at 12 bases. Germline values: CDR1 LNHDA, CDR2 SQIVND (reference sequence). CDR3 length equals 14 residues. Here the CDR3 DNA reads TGTGCCAGTAGTATAGACGCAAAGACTAGCGGGAGCGTGTTC. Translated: CASSIDAKTSGSVF.

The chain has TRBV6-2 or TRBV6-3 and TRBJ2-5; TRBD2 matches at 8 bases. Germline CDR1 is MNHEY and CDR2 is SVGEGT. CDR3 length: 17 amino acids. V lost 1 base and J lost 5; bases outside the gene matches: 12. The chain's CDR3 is CASSYFRSGREWETQYF. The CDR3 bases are TGTGCCAGCAGTTACTTTAGGAGCGGGAGAGAATGGGAGACCCAGTACTTC.

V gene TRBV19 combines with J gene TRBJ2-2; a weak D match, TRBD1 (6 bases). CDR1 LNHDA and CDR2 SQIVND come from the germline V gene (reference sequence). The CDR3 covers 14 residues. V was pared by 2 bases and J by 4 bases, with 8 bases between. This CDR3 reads CASSIWTVTGELFF. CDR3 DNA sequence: TGTGCCAGTAGTATATGGACAGTCACCGGGGAGCTGTTTTTT. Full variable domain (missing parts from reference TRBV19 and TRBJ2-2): DGGITQSPKYLFRKEGQNVTLSCEQNLNHDAMYWYRQDPGQGLRLIYYSQIVNDFQKGDIAEGYSVSREKKESFPLTVTSAQKNPTAFYLCASSIWTVTGELFFGEGSRLTVL.